Below, 20 T cell receptor beta chains from the same sample are listed, as sequenced in a study of PD-1 blockade in classical Hodgkin lymphoma. Each patient experienced a relapse that followed autologous stem cell transplantation, and brentuximab vedotin exposure varied. Assay used: immunoSEQ multiplex PCR; TCRdb lists only in-frame clones, some missing. The table records about 93,000 clones, around nine tenths of them present only once. The source was peripheral blood mononuclear cells (PBMCs), collected before the second cycle of nivolumab. These receptors were obtained from a human donor with classical Hodgkin lymphoma.

The CDR3 spells CASRTRGNSNQPQHF. As DNA, the CDR3 is TGTGCCAGCAGGACCAGGGGGAATAGCAATCAGCCCCAGCATTTT. The rearrangement links TRBV6-1 to TRBJ1-5, with 7 positions matching TRBD1. The V gene end was trimmed by 6 bases and the J gene end by 0 bases; junction bases not matched to a gene: 5. Germline V gene lookup returns CDR1 MNHNS and CDR2 SASEGT. This CDR3 has 15 amino acids.

The count of this clone is one. The chain employs TRBV27 and TRBJ2-7; D may be TRBD2 (6 bases). This CDR3 region has 14 residues. CDR1 is MNHEY and CDR2 is SMNVEV in the germline V gene (reference sequence). V lost 5 bases and J lost 2, with 13 bases in between. CDR3 nucleotide sequence: TGTGCCAGCAGTCCAAGACTAGAGACCTACGAGCAGTACTTC. It yields the protein CASSPRLETYEQYF.

This clone came up once. V usage is TRBV30 and J usage is TRBJ2-1, with D hard to call. There are 14 residues in the CDR3. Trimming stripped 5 bases from V and 7 bases from J, with 18 bases between. The germline V gene encodes CDR1 GTSNPN and CDR2 SVGIG (reference sequence). CDR3 residues: CAWCGPRPGNEQFF. CDR3 DNA: TGTGCCTGGTGCGGTCCTAGGCCCGGAAATGAGCAGTTCTTC. Complete variable domain (other parts from reference TRBV30 and TRBJ2-1): SQTIHQWPATLVQPVGSPLSLECTVEGTSNPNLYWYRQAAGRGLQLLFYSVGIGQISSEVPQNLSASRPQDRQFILSSKKLLLSDSGFYLCAWCGPRPGNEQFFGPGTRLTVL.

The J gene is TRBJ2-3, the V gene TRBV7-8; 8 bases fit TRBD1. Germline V CDR1 and CDR2: SGHVS, FQNEAQ. The CDR3 has 15 amino acids. The V segment lost 5 bases and the J segment 5 bases; nucleotides outside the gene matches: 9. The CDR3 region is CASSPPDRVIDTQYF. CDR3 nucleotides: TGTGCCAGCAGCCCCCCGGACAGGGTAATAGATACGCAGTATTTT.

This chain links TRBV19 with TRBJ2-3; D is unclear. Trimming removed 3 bases from V and 3 bases from J, with 10 bases in between. This CDR3 comprises 14 residues. CDR1 is LNHDA, CDR2 SQIVND, per germline (reference sequence). The CDR3 sequence is CASSINLGTDTQYF. CDR3 sequence (DNA): TGTGCCAGTAGTATTAATCTGGGGACAGATACGCAGTATTTT.

This clone was counted a single time. V gene TRBV7-8 combines with J gene TRBJ2-1, with D perhaps being TRBD1 or TRBD2 (5 bases each). This CDR3 is built from 14 residues. Germline CDR1 and CDR2: SGHVS and FQNEAQ. Between the trimmed V and J ends, which lost 6 bases and 0 bases, there was a span of 9 bases. In DNA form, the CDR3 reads TGTGCCAGCAGTCCCGGGGCCTCCTACAATGAGCAGTTCTTC. Translating it yields CASSPGASYNEQFF. The full variable domain, rest sourced from reference TRBV7-8 and TRBJ2-1, is GAGVSQSPRYKVAKRGQDVALRCDPISGHVSLFWYQQALGQGPEFLTYFQNEAQLDKSGLPSDRFFAERPEGSVSTLKIQRTQQEDSAVYLCASSPGASYNEQFFGPGTRLTVL.

The gene calls are TRBV18 and TRBJ2-7, with 7 bases fitting TRBD1. In germline, CDR1 is KGHSH, CDR2 LQKENI. Unmatched junction bases numbered 11, after V lost 3 bases and J lost 3 bases. The CDR3 spans 16 residues. The chain's CDR3 is CASSPSRGGTYYEQYF. The CDR3 DNA reads TGTGCCAGCTCACCGAGTAGAGGGGGCACCTACTACGAGCAGTACTTC.

CDR3 DNA: TGTGCCAGCAGTAACGGGACAGTGAACTATGGCTACACCTTC. Protein sequence: CASSNGTVNYGYTF. The chain carries TRBV6-5 and TRBJ1-2; 7 nucleotides match TRBD1. V dropped 5 bases and J dropped 2; count of bases not matched to a gene: 5. The CDR3 spans 14 residues. CDR1 and CDR2 from the germline V gene are MNHEY and SVGAGI.

The rearrangement links TRBV9 to TRBJ2-2; D is unclear. CDR3 size: 18 residues. In germline, CDR1 is SGDLS, CDR2 YYNGEE. Deletions cut 0 bases from V and 7 bases from J, with 22 bases between. CDR3 DNA sequence: TGTGCCAGCAGCGTAGGCCCCCGGGTTCATGTATTCGGCGGGGAGCTGTTTTTT. It codes for CASSVGPRVHVFGGELFF.

This chain links TRBV27 with TRBJ2-3; 11 bases fit TRBD2. The germline V gene encodes CDR1 MNHEY and CDR2 SMNVEV (reference sequence). V shed 5 bases and J 2 bases; nucleotides not matched to a gene: 15. CDR3 length: 19 residues. The CDR3 DNA reads as TGTGCCAGCAGTCTCTACCTAAGGACTAGCGGGCAGCTCACAGATACGCAGTATTTT. It is translated as CASSLYLRTSGQLTDTQYF.

This chain connects TRBV27 to TRBJ2-7; 7 bases agree with TRBD2. The germline V gene has CDR1 MNHEY and CDR2 SMNVEV (reference sequence). J was trimmed by 3 bases and V by 1 base; bases with no gene match: 9. The CDR3 is 16 amino acids. The CDR3 reads CASSLWGGTAGYEQYF. CDR3 DNA sequence: TGTGCCAGCAGTTTATGGGGGGGTACAGCCGGCTACGAGCAGTACTTC.

CDR3 sequence reads: CASSANQEQFF. The CDR3 DNA reads TGTGCCAGCAGTGCTAACCAGGAGCAGTTCTTC. The V gene is TRBV6-5, the J gene TRBJ2-1; D unclear. Looked up from germline, CDR1 is MNHEY and CDR2 is SVGAGI. V lost 5 bases and J 10 bases, leaving 9 bases between the germline ends. The CDR3 sequence is 11 residues long.

The CDR3 region has the DNA TGTGCCAGCAGCTTAGGCGGGGCATCGAAGGAAGCTTTCTTT. Amino acids: CASSLGGASKEAFF. The chain couples TRBV11-3 to TRBJ1-1; D is possibly TRBD1 (5 bases). The CDR3 extends over 14 amino acids. Trimming shortened V by 1 base and J by 8 bases, and 14 bases separated the two germline ends. The germline gives CDR1 SGHNT, CDR2 YENEEA.

The chain recombines TRBV27 with TRBJ2-1; D gene unclear. CDR1 MNHEY and CDR2 SMNVEV come from the germline V gene (reference sequence). V lost 2 bases and J lost 1, with 6 bases in between. The CDR3 has 14 amino acids. As DNA, the CDR3 is TGTGCCAGCAGTTTAACCAGATCCTACAATGAGCAGTTCTTC. It translates to CASSLTRSYNEQFF.

The chain is built from TRBV27 and TRBJ2-7; no firm D call. CDR3 size: 18 residues. Per germline, CDR1 MNHEY and CDR2 SMNVEV (reference sequence). With 3 bases removed from V and 0 bases from J, the gap between germline ends came to 21 bases. Here the CDR3 reads CASSFSLSDGDLSYEQYF. DNA of the CDR3: TGTGCCAGCAGTTTTTCCCTCTCGGACGGAGATCTCTCCTACGAGCAGTACTTC.

The V gene is TRBV27, the J gene TRBJ2-5; D unclear. Trimming stripped 3 bases from V and 5 bases from J, with 10 bases between. This CDR3 spans 13 amino acids. Per the germline V gene, CDR1 is MNHEY and CDR2 is SMNVEV (reference sequence). In DNA, the CDR3 is TGTGCCAGCAGTTTCGGCCAGGCGGAGACCCAGTACTTC. It is translated as CASSFGQAETQYF.

J is TRBJ1-1 and V is TRBV28, with D possibly TRBD1 on 5 matching bases. V was shortened by 6 bases and J by 4 bases, with 15 bases between the two germline ends. CDR1 and CDR2 (germline): MDHEN, SYDVKM. CDR3 length: 14 residues. The DNA of the CDR3 is TGTGCCAGCAGAACAGCGAAGGGGCGCACTGAAGCTTTCTTT. Its protein product is CASRTAKGRTEAFF.

The V call is TRBV16, the J call TRBJ2-7, with TRBD1 matching over 7 bases. The V gene's germline CDR1 is KGHSY and CDR2 FQNENV. Unmatched junction bases numbered 5, after V lost 0 bases and J lost 6 bases. CDR3 length: 14 residues. The DNA of the CDR3 is TGTGCCAGCAGCCAATCCCCGACAGGGCGCGAGCAGTACTTC. Protein: CASSQSPTGREQYF.

This clone was found once. The chain carries TRBV2 and TRBJ2-1, with D perhaps matching TRBD2 (6 bases). The V gene's germline CDR1 is SNHLY and CDR2 FYNNEI. This CDR3 region has 14 residues. Trimming took 8 bases from V and 3 from J, leaving 14 bases between them. The chain's CDR3 is CASADRTIYNEQFF. The CDR3 DNA sequence: TGTGCCAGCGCCGACCGGACTATCTACAATGAGCAGTTCTTC.

The chain is built from TRBV7-9 and TRBJ2-7; tentative D call: TRBD2 (5 bases). Trimming pared 5 bases from V and 4 bases from J, leaving 12 bases between. Germline CDR1 is SEHNR and CDR2 is FQNEAQ (reference sequence). The CDR3 totals 13 residues. CDR3 amino acids: CASSPMDWYEQYF. The CDR3 nucleotides are TGTGCCAGCAGCCCCATGGACTGGTACGAGCAGTACTTC. Supplemented by reference TRBV7-9 and TRBJ2-7, the full variable domain reads DTGVSQNPRHKITKRGQNVTFRCDPISEHNRLYWYRQTLGQGPEFLTYFQNEAQLEKSRLLSDRFSAERPKGSFSTLEIQRTEQGDSAMYLCASSPMDWYEQYFGPGTRLTVT.